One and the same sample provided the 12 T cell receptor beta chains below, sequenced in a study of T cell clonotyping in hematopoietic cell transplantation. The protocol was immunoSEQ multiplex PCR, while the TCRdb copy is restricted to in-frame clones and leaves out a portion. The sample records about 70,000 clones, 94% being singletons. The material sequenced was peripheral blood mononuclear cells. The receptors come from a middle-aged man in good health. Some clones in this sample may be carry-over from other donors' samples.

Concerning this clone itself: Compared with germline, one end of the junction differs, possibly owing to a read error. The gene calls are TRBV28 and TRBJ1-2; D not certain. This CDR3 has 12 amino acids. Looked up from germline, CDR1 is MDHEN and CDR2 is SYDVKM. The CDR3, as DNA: TGTGCCAGCAGTCAGCCTGTGCGCGGCCCGTCCTTC. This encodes CASSQPVRGPSF.

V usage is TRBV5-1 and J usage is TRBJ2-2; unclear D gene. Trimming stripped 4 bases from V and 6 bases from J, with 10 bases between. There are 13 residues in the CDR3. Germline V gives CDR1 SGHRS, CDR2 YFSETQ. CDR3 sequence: CASSGTGSGELFF. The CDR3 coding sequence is TGCGCCAGCAGCGGAACTGGATCCGGGGAGCTGTTTTTT. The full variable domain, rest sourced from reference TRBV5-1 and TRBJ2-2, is KAGVTQTPRYLIKTRGQQVTLSCSPISGHRSVSWYQQTPGQGLQFLFEYFSETQRNKGNFPGRFSGRQFSNSRSEMNVSTLELGDSALYLCASSGTGSGELFFGEGSRLTVL.

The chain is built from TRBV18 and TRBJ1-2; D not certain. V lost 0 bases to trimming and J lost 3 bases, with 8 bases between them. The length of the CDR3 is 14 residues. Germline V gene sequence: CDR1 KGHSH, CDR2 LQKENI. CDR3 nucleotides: TGTGCCAGCTCACCACCGGGAGGGCACTATGGCTACACCTTC. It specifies CASSPPGGHYGYTF.

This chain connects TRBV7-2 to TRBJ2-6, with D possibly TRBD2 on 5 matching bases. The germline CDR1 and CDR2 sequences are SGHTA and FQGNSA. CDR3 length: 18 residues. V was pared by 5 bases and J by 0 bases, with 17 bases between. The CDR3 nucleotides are TGTGCCAGCAGCCCCCCCGGCGGCGGGCCCTCTGGGGCCAACGTCCTGACTTTC. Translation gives CASSPPGGGPSGANVLTF.

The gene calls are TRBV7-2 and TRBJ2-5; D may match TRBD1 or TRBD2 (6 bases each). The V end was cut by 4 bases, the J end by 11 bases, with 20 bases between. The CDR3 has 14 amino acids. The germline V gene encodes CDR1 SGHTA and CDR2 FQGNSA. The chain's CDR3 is CASSSSRGVGAQYF. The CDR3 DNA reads TGTGCCAGCAGCTCATCGAGGGGGGTTGGAGCTCAGTACTTC.

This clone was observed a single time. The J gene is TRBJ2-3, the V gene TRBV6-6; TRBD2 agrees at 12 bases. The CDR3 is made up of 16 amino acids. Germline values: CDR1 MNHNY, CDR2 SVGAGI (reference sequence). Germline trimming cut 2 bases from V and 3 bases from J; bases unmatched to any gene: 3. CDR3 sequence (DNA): TGTGCCAGCAGTTACCGAGGGACTAGCGGGACAGATACGCAGTATTTT. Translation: CASSYRGTSGTDTQYF.

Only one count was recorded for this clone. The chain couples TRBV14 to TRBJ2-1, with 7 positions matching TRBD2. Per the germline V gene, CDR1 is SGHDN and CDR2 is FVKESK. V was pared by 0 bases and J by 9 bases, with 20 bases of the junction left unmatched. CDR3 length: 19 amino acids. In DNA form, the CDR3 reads TGTGCCAGCAGCCAAGATAAAGGAGCGGGAACTAGCTTAATTCTTGAGCAGTTCTTC. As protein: CASSQDKGAGTSLILEQFF.

The CDR3 region has the DNA TGTGCCTGGGCGAACCTCCGGGACCTCGGCACCTTC. Translating it yields CAWANLRDLGTF. The chain has TRBV30 and TRBJ1-2; maybe TRBD1 (5 bases). This CDR3 is built from 12 residues. V was pared by 5 bases and J by 13 bases, with 20 bases between. Per the germline V gene, CDR1 is GTSNPN and CDR2 is SVGIG (reference sequence).

For the CDR3, the DNA is TGTGCCAGCAGCCTCTTAGGGGACAGGGATAGTTCACCCCTCCACTTT. The encoded protein is CASSLLGDRDSSPLHF. This sequence joins TRBV7-9 and TRBJ1-6; 9 bases map to TRBD1. This CDR3 is 16 amino acids long. J gave up 9 bases and V 5 bases, and 11 bases lay outside the gene matches. CDR1 is SEHNR, CDR2 FQNEAQ, per germline (reference sequence).

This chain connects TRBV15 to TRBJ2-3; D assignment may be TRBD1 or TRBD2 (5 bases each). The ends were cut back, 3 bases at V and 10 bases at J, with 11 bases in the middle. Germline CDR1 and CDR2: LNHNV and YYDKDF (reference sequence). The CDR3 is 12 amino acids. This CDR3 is CATSSSVGPQYF. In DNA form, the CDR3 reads TGTGCCACCAGCAGCTCAGTGGGACCGCAGTATTTT.

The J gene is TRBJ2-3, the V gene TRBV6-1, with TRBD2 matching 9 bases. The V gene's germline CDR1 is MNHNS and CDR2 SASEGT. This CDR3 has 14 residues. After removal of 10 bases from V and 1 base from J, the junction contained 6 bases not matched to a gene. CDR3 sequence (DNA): TGTGCCATTTTAGCGGGGGACCGCACAGATACGCAGTATTTT. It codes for CAILAGDRTDTQYF.

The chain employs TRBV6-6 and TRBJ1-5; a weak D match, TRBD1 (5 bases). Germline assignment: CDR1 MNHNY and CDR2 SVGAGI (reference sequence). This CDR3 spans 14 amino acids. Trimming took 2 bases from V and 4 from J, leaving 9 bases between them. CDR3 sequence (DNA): TGTGCCAGCAGTTACGGGGGGGGGAATCAGCCCCAGCATTTT. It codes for CASSYGGGNQPQHF.